One sample yielded the 11 T cell receptor beta chains listed below, sequenced in a study of T cells after yellow fever vaccination. TCRdb reprocessed the 5' RACE reads with MiXCR, giving one entry per CDR3 protein. The table lists over 25,000 distinct CDR3 sequences, about 11% of them singletons. The source was PBMCs, either bulk or a sorted T-cell subset (CD4+, CD8+, memory, or dextramer-sorted; not recorded which), collected approximately 15 days after the first yellow fever vaccination. The receptor source for this set is a man younger than 35 who received the YFV17D yellow fever vaccine.

This clonotype was found many times. The chain recombines TRBV9 with TRBJ2-1; D is undetermined. This CDR3 is built from 15 residues. Germline-derived CDR1 and CDR2 are SGDLS and YYNGEE. V lost 0 bases, J lost 4 bases, and 11 bases lay in between. CDR3 sequence: CASSVGGTVYNEQFF. The DNA of the CDR3 is TGTGCCAGCAGCGTAGGGGGAACCGTATACAATGAGCAGTTCTTC. Full variable domain (outside the CDR3, taken from reference TRBV9 and TRBJ2-1): DSGVTQTPKHLITATGQRVTLRCSPRSGDLSVYWYQQSLDQGLQFLIQYYNGEERAKGNILERFSAQQFPDLHSELNLSSLELGDSALYFCASSVGGTVYNEQFFGPGTRLTVL.

This clonotype was seen a few times. This chain connects TRBV30 to TRBJ2-3; 10 nucleotides align to TRBD2. The CDR3 consists of 16 residues. Germline V lookup: CDR1 GTSNPN, CDR2 SVGIG (reference sequence). The V gene end was trimmed by 2 bases and the J gene end by 3 bases; junction bases not matched to a gene: 8. In DNA form, the CDR3 reads TGTGCCTGGAGTCGAGGAGCGGGGGGGTTAACAGATACGCAGTATTTT. Translating it yields CAWSRGAGGLTDTQYF.

This clonotype occurred many times. The rearrangement joins TRBV4-3 to TRBJ2-7; possibly TRBD2 for D (5 bases). CDR1 LGHNA and CDR2 YSLEER come from the germline V gene. Trimming removed 1 base from V and 7 bases from J, with 20 bases in between. CDR3 size: 16 residues. CDR3 DNA: TGCGCCAGCAGCCAAGGAGCAGGTCGCCTCGAGGGAGAGCAGTACTTC. Encoded protein: CASSQGAGRLEGEQYF.

This chain connects TRBV29-1 to TRBJ2-5; TRBD2 matches 7 bases. The V and J ends lost 7 bases and 1 base, in that order; junction bases with no gene match: 6. Germline V gene sequence: CDR1 SQVTM, CDR2 ANQGSEA. CDR3 size: 13 residues. This CDR3 is CSAQGGIQETQYF. The CDR3 DNA is TGCAGCGCCCAGGGAGGGATCCAAGAGACCCAGTACTTC.

V is TRBV7-6 and J is TRBJ2-5; possibly TRBD2 for D (6 bases). Germline-derived CDR1 and CDR2 are SGHVS and FNYEAQ. CDR3 size: 14 residues. Between the trimmed V and J ends, which lost 6 bases and 4 bases, there was a span of 15 bases. The CDR3 DNA reads as TGTGCCAGCAGTGTGGGGCGGGGTTTAGAGACCCAGTACTTC. Translation: CASSVGRGLETQYF.

V usage is TRBV4-1 and J usage is TRBJ2-2; 8 bases are a match to TRBD2. This CDR3 spans 16 amino acids. The ends lost 8 bases at V and 3 bases at J; junction bases unmatched: 11. Germline V gene data show CDR1 as MGHRA and CDR2 as YSYEKL. As DNA, the CDR3 is TGCGCCAGCGGCATATTGACTAGCGTTGACACCGGGGAGCTGTTTTTT. Amino acid sequence: CASGILTSVDTGELFF.

In its sample, this clonotype is medium-sized. The rearrangement joins TRBV7-2 to TRBJ2-7, with TRBD2 matching over 10 bases. CDR3 length: 20 residues. The V segment lost 2 bases and the J segment 0 bases; nucleotides outside the gene matches: 16. Germline lookup yields CDR1 SGHTA and CDR2 FQGNSA. CDR3 nucleotide sequence: TGTGCCAGCAGCTTAAAAGGCCGGAGACTAGCGGGCGAAAGCTCCTACGAGCAGTACTTC. Translated: CASSLKGRRLAGESSYEQYF.

This clonotype showed up many times. The chain joins TRBV18 to TRBJ2-5; D not resolved. Germline lookup yields CDR1 KGHSH and CDR2 LQKENI. The CDR3 runs to 11 residues. Trimming removed 3 bases from V and 5 bases from J, with 4 bases in between. For the CDR3, the DNA is TGTGCCAGCTCACCGGGGGAGACCCAGTACTTC. It encodes CASSPGETQYF.

In its sample, this clonotype was seen many times. The genes are TRBV10-3 and TRBJ2-3; a possible D gene is TRBD2 (6 bases). With 3 bases removed from V and 1 base from J, the gap between germline ends came to 14 bases. There are 16 residues in the CDR3. The germline gives CDR1 ENHRY, CDR2 SYGVKD. In nucleotides, the CDR3 is TGTGCCATCAGTGAATTCAGCGGGCCAGGCACAGATACGCAGTATTTT. Protein sequence: CAISEFSGPGTDTQYF.

On this clonotype: A read error may explain this, as a much larger clone is one base away. V usage is TRBV5-4 and J usage is TRBJ2-5; no definite D call. The CDR3 runs to 13 residues. Germline V gene lookup returns CDR1 SGHNT and CDR2 YYREEE (reference sequence). Deletions cut 6 bases from V and 5 bases from J, with 14 bases between. The CDR3 region has the DNA TGTGCCAGCAATAGGAACAGTCACGAGACCCAGTACTTC. Residues: CASNRNSHETQYF. Full variable domain (rest looked up from reference TRBV5-4 and TRBJ2-5): ETGVTQSPTHLIKTRGQQVTLRCSSQSGHNTVSWYQQALGQGPQFIFQYYREEENGRGNFPPRFSGLQFPNYSSELNVNALELDDSALYLCASNRNSHETQYFGPGTRLLVL.

With respect to this clonotype: A clone one base away is much larger, so this may be a read error. The chain has TRBV7-9 and TRBJ1-1; D remains ambiguous. The germline gives CDR1 SEHNR, CDR2 FQNEAQ (reference sequence). There are 12 residues in the CDR3. Trimming took 5 bases from V and 4 from J, leaving 8 bases between them. The CDR3 region is CASSIVLTEAFF. In DNA form, the CDR3 reads TGTGCCAGCAGCATCGTACTCACTGAAGCTTTCTTT.